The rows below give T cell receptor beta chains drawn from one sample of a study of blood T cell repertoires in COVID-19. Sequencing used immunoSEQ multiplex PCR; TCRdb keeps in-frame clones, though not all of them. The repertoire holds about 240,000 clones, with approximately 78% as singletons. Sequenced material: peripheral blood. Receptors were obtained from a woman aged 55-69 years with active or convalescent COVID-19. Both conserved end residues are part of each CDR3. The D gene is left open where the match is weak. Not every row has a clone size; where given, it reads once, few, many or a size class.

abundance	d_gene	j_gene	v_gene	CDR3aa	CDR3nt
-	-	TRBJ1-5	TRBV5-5	CASSLTVGNQPQHF	TGTGCCAGCAGCCTGACAGTGGGCAATCAGCCCCAGCATTTT
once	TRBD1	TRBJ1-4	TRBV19	CASSTDRVLTNEKLFF	TGTGCCAGTAGTACGGACAGGGTTCTAACTAATGAAAAACTGTTTTTT
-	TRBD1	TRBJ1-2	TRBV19	CASSIGTGGRYYGYTF	TGTGCCAGTAGTATCGGGACAGGGGGCCGGTACTATGGCTACACCTTC
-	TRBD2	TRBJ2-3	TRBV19	CASSMSRGGWDTQYF	TGTGCCAGTAGTATGTCGCGGGGGGGCTGGGATACGCAGTATTTT
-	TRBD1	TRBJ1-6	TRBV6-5	CASSLGQGRLNSPLHF	TGTGCCAGCAGTTTGGGACAGGGAAGGTTGAATTCACCCCTCCACTTT
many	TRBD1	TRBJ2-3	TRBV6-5	CASTRDRGGDTQYF	TGTGCCAGCACCAGGGACAGGGGAGGAGATACGCAGTATTTT
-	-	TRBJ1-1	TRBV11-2	CAIPGGGGVGLNTEAFF	TGTGCCATCCCTGGCGGGGGCGGTGTAGGACTCAACACTGAAGCTTTCTTT
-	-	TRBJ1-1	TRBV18	CASSPRDRHPLEAFF	TGTGCCAGCTCACCACGAGACAGGCATCCCCTTGAAGCTTTCTTT
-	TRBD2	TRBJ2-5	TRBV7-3	CASSPAGSGGYETQYF	TGTGCCAGCAGCCCCGCCGGGAGCGGGGGGTATGAGACCCAGTACTTC
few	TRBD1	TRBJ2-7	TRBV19	CASSMDRDRGYEQYF	TGTGCCAGTAGTATGGACCGGGACAGGGGTTACGAGCAGTACTTC
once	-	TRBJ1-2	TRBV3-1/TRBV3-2	CASSLGLYGYTF	TGTGCCAGCAGCCTAGGACTGTATGGCTACACCTTC
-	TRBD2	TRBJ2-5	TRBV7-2	CASSFRGGAGETQYF	TGTGCCAGCAGCTTCCGCGGGGGGGCGGGTGAGACCCAGTACTTC
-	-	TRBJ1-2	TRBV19	CASSTYGYTF	TGTGCCAGTAGTACTTATGGCTACACCTTC
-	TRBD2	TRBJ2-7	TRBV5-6	CASSLGLAGSYEQYF	TGTGCCAGCAGCTTGGGACTAGCGGGGAGTTACGAGCAGTACTTC
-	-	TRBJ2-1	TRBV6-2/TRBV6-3	CASSYSLYSEQFF	TGTGCCAGCAGTTACTCGCTTTACTCAGAGCAGTTCTTC
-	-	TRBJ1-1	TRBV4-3	CASSQGVGGRGTEAFF	TGCGCCAGCAGCCAAGGGGTCGGCGGGAGGGGGACTGAAGCTTTCTTT
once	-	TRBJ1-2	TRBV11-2	CASSGAGVSYGYTF	TGTGCCAGCAGCGGCGCAGGGGTGTCCTATGGCTACACCTTC
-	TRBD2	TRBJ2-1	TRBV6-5	CASSPTSGGFEQFF	TGTGCCAGCAGCCCGACTAGCGGGGGATTCGAGCAGTTCTTC
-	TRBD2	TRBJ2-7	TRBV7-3	CASSQAGGYEQYF	TGTGCCAGCAGCCAGGCGGGGGGCTACGAGCAGTACTTC
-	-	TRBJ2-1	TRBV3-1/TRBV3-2	CASSQGGFRVVREQFF	TGTGCCAGCAGCCAGGGGGGTTTCAGGGTTGTTCGTGAGCAGTTCTTC
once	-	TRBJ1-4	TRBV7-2	CASSSLGGVATNEKLFF	TGTGCCAGCAGCTCCCTGGGGGGGGTGGCAACTAATGAAAAACTGTTTTTT
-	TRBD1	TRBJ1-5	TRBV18	CASSRDSSEPQHF	TGTGCCAGCTCTCGGGACAGTTCTGAGCCCCAGCATTTT
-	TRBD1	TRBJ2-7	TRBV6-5	CASSQMGDSYEQYF	TGTGCCAGCAGTCAAATGGGGGACAGCTACGAGCAGTACTTC
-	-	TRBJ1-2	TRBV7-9	CASSADTWGYGYTF	TGTGCCAGCAGCGCGGACACCTGGGGCTATGGCTACACCTTC
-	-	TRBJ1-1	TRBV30	CAWSDPRGLGTEAFF	TGTGCCTGGAGTGACCCCCGGGGGTTAGGCACTGAAGCTTTCTTT
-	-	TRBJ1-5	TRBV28	CASSLGHTPTSQHF	TGTGCCAGCAGTTTGGGGCATACCCCGACGTCCCAGCATTTT
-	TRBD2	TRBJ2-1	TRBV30	CAWSPRTSGVSYNEQFF	TGTGCCTGGAGCCCAAGGACTAGCGGAGTCTCCTACAATGAGCAGTTCTTC
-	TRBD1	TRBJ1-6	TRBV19	CASRDRYNSPLHF	TGTGCCAGCCGGGACAGGTATAATTCACCCCTCCACTTT
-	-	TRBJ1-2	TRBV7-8	CASSRTRGGDYGYTF	TGTGCCAGCAGCCGGACAAGGGGCGGCGACTATGGCTACACCTTC
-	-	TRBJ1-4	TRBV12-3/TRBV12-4	CASSLVGQKLFF	TGTGCCAGCAGTTTAGTTGGCCAAAAACTGTTTTTT
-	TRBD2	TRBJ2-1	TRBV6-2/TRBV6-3	CASSYPAHSGGYEQFF	TGTGCCAGCAGTTACCCAGCCCATAGCGGGGGCTATGAGCAGTTCTTC
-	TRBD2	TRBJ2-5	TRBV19	CASSIKRGQETQYF	TGTGCCAGTAGTATAAAGCGGGGCCAAGAGACCCAGTACTTC
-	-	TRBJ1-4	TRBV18	CASSPLGPGVDEKLFF	TGTGCCAGCTCACCACTGGGGCCGGGGGTGGATGAAAAACTGTTTTTT
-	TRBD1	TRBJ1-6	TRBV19	CASRLPGQGLSSPLHF	TGTGCCAGTCGGCTACCAGGACAGGGGTTGAGCTCACCCCTCCACTTT
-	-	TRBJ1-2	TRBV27	CASSFAGAYGYTF	TGTGCCAGCAGTTTCGCGGGAGCCTATGGCTACACCTTC
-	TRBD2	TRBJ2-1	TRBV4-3	CASSQDSPGGALNEQFF	TGCGCCAGCAGCCAAGATTCCCCCGGGGGGGCCTTGAATGAGCAGTTCTTC
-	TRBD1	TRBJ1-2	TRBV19	CASSIKGQPFNYGYTF	TGTGCCAGTAGTATCAAGGGACAGCCATTTAACTATGGCTACACCTTC
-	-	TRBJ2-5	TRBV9	CASSPDGVAQETQYF	TGTGCCAGCAGCCCTGACGGGGTCGCGCAAGAGACCCAGTACTTC
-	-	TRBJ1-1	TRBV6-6	CASSYVDGGTEAFF	TGTGCCAGCAGTTACGTGGACGGGGGCACTGAAGCTTTCTTT
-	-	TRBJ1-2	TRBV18	CASSPGTTNYQDYGYTF	TGTGCCAGCTCACCGGGGACAACTAACTATCAGGACTATGGCTACACCTTC
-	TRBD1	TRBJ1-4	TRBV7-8	CASSLVRSGGRGEKLFF	TGTGCCAGCAGCTTAGTTCGGTCAGGGGGAAGGGGTGAAAAACTGTTTTTT
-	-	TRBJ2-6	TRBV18	CASSPLGGTGANVLTF	TGTGCCAGCTCACCTCTGGGGGGTACCGGGGCCAACGTCCTGACTTTC
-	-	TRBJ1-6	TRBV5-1	CASSSRQVNNSPLHF	TGCGCCAGCAGCTCCCGACAGGTTAATAATTCACCCCTCCACTTT
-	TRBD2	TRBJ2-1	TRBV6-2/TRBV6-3	CASSYFGRGAYNEQFF	TGTGCCAGCAGTTACTTTGGGCGGGGGGCATACAATGAGCAGTTCTTC